This T cell receptor beta chain was captured by sequencing in a study of T cell clonotyping in hematopoietic cell transplantation. General study findings and limits: Without cell sorting, CD4 versus CD8 contributions remain unresolved.

V lost 4 bases, J lost 2 bases, and 2 bases stayed unmatched. The CDR3 extends over 15 amino acids. CDR1 is MNHEY and CDR2 is SMNVEV in the germline V gene (reference sequence). Documented time point: recipient sample about 28 days before transplant, after cytoreduction. Points on this clone: Antigen: not known.

The data were produced by immunoSEQ multiplex PCR, yet TCRdb's version contains in-frame clones alone and is incomplete. The sample shows 20,000 or so clones, roughly 90% of them seen only once. The sequence was collected from a young man with biphenotypic leukemia. Some clones in this sample may be carry-over from other donors' samples. Sample: peripheral blood mononuclear cells, taken before stem cell transplant. The genes are TRBV27 and TRBJ1-5; TRBD1 matches at 10 bases. The CDR3 is CASSSGTGGNQPQHF. The CDR3 bases are TGTGCCAGCAGTTCAGGGACAGGGGGCAATCAGCCCCAGCATTTT.